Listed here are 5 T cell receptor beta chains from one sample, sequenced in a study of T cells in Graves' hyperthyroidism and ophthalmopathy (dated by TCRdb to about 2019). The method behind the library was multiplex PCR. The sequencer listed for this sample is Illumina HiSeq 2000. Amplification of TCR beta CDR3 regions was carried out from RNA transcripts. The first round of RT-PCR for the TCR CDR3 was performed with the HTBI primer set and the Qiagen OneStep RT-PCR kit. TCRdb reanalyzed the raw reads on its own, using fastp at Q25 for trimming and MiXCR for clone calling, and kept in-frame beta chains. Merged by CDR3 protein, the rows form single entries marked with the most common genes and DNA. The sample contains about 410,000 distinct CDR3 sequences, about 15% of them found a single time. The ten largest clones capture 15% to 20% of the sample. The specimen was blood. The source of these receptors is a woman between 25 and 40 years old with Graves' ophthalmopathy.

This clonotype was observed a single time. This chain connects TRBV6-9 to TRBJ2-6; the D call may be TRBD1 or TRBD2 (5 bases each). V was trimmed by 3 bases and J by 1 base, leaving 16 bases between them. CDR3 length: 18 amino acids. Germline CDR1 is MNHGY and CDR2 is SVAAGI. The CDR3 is CASSYALGTWSGANVLTF. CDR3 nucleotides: TGTGCCAGCAGTTACGCGTTAGGGACCTGGTCTGGGGCCAACGTCCTGACTTTC.

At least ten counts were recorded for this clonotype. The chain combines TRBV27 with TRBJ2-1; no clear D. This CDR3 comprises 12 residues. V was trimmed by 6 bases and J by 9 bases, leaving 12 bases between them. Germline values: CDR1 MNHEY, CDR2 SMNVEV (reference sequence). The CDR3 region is CASSNRVGEQFF. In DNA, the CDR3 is TGTGCCAGCAGCAACCGCGTAGGTGAGCAGTTCTTC.

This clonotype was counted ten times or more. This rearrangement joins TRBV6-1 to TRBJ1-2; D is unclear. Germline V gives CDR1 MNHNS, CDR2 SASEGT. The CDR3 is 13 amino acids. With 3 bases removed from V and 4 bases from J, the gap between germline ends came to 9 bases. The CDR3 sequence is CASSERASYGYTF. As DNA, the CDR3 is TGTGCCAGCAGTGAGAGAGCCTCCTATGGCTACACCTTC.

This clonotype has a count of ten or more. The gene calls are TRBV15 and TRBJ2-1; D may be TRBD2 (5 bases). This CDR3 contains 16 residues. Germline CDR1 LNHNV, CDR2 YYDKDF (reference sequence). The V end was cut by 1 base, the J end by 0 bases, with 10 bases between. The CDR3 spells CATSRGLADSYNEQFF. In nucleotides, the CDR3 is TGTGCCACCAGCAGAGGGCTAGCCGACTCCTACAATGAGCAGTTCTTC.

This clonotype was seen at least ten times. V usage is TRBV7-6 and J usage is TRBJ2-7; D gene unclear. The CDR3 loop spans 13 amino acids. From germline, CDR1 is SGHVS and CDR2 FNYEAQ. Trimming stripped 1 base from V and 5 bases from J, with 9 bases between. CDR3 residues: CASSLGGTNEQYF. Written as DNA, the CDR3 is TGTGCCAGCAGCTTAGGGGGTACCAACGAGCAGTACTTC.